What follows describes a single T cell receptor beta chain. Its matching antigen is unknown. CDR3 length: 15 residues. Per the germline V gene, CDR1 is LGHNT and CDR2 is FRNRAP. This entry comes from a study of blood T cells in healthy people across ages. Findings and caveats of the study: Both naive CD4+ cell counts and diversity were greater in long-lived donors than in aged donors.

For the second PCR, which ran for about 7 to 12 cycles, a sample-barcoded 5' primer and a J-beta primer mix were used. MiXCR, run by TCRdb on the 5' RACE reads, gives a single entry per CDR3 protein. The profile shows 950,000 to 1,200,000 distinct CDR3 sequences, 30% to 40% of them singletons. The gene calls are TRBV12-5 and TRBJ2-7, with 8 bases that match TRBD1. The J call may be faulty, since TRBJ2-5 better matches the DNA end. This receptor was taken from a man aged 18 to 35 in good health. Sequenced material: blood. The DNA for the CDR3 is TGTGCTAGTGTTCCGGACAGGGTCGGGGAAGAGACCCAGTACTTC. Amino acid sequence: CASVPDRVGEETQYF.